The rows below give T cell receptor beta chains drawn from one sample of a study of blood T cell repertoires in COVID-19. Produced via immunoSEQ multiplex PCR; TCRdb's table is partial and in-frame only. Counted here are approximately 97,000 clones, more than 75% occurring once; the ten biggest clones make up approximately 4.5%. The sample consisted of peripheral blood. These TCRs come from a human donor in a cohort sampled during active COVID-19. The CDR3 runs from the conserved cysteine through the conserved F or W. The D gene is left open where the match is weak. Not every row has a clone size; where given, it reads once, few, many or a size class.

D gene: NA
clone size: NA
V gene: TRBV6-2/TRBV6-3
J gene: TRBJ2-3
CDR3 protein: CASSYRFGGQSTDTQYF
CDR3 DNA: TGTGCCAGCAGTTATCGGTTTGGCGGGCAATCCACAGATACGCAGTATTTT

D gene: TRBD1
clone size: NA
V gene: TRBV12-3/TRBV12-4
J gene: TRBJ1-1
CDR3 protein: CASTGGVNTEAFF
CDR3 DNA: TGTGCCAGCACAGGGGGAGTGAACACTGAAGCTTTCTTT

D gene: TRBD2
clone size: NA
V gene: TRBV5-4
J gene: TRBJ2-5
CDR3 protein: CASSFGGGDSTQYF
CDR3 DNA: TGTGCCAGCAGCTTCGGCGGGGGGGATTCGACCCAGTACTTC

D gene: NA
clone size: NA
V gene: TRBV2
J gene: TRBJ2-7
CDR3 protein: CASRGGTQGRYEQYF
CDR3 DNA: TGTGCCAGCAGGGGGGGGACGCAGGGGAGGTACGAGCAGTACTTC

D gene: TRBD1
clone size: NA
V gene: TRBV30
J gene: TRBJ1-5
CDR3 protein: CAWSVRGFQPQHF
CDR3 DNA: TGTGCCTGGAGTGTCAGGGGGTTTCAGCCCCAGCATTTT

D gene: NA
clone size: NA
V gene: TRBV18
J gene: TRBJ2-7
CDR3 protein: CASSPPPGRLPYEQYF
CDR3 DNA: TGTGCCAGCTCACCACCGCCCGGCAGGCTTCCCTACGAGCAGTACTTC

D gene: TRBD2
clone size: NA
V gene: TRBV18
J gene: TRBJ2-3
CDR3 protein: CASSLAGASTDTQYF
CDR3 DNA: TGTGCCAGCTCACTAGCGGGGGCTAGCACAGATACGCAGTATTTT

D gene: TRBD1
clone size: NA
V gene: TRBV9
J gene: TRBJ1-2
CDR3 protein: CASSIDGTDFYGYTF
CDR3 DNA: TGTGCCAGCAGCATTGACGGGACAGATTTCTATGGCTACACCTTC

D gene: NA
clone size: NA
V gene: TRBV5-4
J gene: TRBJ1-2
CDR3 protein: CASSLSLVGYGYTF
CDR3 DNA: TGTGCCAGCAGTCTCAGTCTGGTTGGCTATGGCTACACCTTC

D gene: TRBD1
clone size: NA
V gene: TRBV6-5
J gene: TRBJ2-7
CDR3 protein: CASSRSGTGQYEQYF
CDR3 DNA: TGTGCCAGCAGCCGCTCCGGGACAGGGCAATACGAGCAGTACTTC

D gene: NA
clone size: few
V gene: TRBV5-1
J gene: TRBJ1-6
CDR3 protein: CASSLEGANSPLHF
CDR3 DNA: TGCGCCAGCAGCTTGGAAGGGGCGAATTCACCCCTCCACTTT

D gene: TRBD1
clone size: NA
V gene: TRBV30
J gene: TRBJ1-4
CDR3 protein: CAWLRTGLDEKLFF
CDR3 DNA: TGTGCCTGGCTAAGGACAGGGTTGGATGAAAAACTGTTTTTT

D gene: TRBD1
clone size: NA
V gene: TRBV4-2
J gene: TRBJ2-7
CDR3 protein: CASSHPSGTVSYEQYF
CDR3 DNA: TGTGCCAGCAGCCACCCATCCGGGACAGTCTCCTACGAGCAGTACTTC

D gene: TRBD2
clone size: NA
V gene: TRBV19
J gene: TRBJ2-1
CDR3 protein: CASSPFRGTSGNNEQFF
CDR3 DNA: TGTGCCAGTAGTCCTTTCCGGGGGACTAGCGGAAACAATGAGCAGTTCTTC

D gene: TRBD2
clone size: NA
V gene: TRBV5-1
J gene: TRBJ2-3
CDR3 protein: CASSFLAGGTTDTQYF
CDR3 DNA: TGCGCCAGCAGCTTCCTAGCGGGGGGGACCACAGATACGCAGTATTTT

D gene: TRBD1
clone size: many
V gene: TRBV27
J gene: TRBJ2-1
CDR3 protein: CASSLGPGQGAYEQFF
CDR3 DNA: TGTGCCAGCAGTTTGGGGCCGGGACAGGGGGCCTATGAGCAGTTCTTC

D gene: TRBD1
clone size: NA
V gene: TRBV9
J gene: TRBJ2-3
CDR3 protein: CASSGRTGISTDTQYF
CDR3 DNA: TGTGCCAGCAGCGGCAGGACAGGAATTTCCACAGATACGCAGTATTTT

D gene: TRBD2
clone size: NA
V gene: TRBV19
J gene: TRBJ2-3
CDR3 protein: CASSIGGGPDTQYF
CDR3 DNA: TGTGCCAGTAGTATAGGCGGGGGGCCAGATACGCAGTATTTT

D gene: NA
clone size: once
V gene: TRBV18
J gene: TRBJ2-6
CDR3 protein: CASSPLPGGYGANVLTF
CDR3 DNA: TGTGCCAGCTCACCACTACCGGGGGGCTATGGGGCCAACGTCCTGACTTTC

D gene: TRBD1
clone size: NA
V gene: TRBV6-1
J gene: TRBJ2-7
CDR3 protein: CASSDRQGGVYEQYF
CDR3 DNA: TGTGCCAGCAGTGACCGACAGGGGGGGGTCTACGAGCAGTACTTC

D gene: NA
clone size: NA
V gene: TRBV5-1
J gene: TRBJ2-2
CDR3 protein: CASISNRNNTGELFF
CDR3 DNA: TGCGCCAGCATCAGTAATCGAAACAACACCGGGGAGCTGTTTTTT

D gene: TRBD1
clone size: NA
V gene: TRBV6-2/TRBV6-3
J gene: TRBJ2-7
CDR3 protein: CASSSTPGQGSYEQYF
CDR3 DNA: TGTGCCAGCAGTTCCACACCGGGACAGGGATCCTACGAGCAGTACTTC

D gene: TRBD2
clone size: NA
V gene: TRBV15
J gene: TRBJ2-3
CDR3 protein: CATSRPYSAGGPDTQYF
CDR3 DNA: TGTGCCACCAGCAGACCGTACTCAGCGGGGGGCCCAGATACGCAGTATTTT

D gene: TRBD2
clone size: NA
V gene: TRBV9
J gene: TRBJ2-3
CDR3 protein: CASSPGLAGGGDTQYF
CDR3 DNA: TGTGCCAGCAGCCCTGGACTAGCGGGGGGTGGGGATACGCAGTATTTT

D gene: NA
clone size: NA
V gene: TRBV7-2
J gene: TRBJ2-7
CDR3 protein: CASLGNYEQYF
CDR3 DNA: TGTGCCAGCCTCGGGAACTACGAGCAGTACTTC

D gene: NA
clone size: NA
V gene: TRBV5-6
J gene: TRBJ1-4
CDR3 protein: CASSFFAGEEKLFF
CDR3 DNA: TGTGCCAGCAGCTTCTTCGCCGGTGAGGAAAAACTGTTTTTT

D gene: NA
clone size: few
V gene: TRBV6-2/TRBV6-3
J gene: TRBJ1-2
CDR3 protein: CASSYDSLYGYTF
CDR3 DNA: TGTGCCAGCAGTTACGACAGCCTCTATGGCTACACCTTC

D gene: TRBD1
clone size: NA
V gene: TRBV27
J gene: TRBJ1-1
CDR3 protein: CASSLTRGDTEAFF
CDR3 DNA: TGTGCCAGCAGTTTGACCAGGGGGGATACTGAAGCTTTCTTT

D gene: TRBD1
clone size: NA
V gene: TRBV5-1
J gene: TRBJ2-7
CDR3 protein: CASSPLTGSSYEQYF
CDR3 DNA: TGCGCCAGCAGCCCGTTGACAGGGTCCTCCTACGAGCAGTACTTC

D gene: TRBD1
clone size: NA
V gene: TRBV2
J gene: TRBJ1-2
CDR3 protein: CASSGLRGRHYGYTF
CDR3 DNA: TGTGCCAGCAGTGGGCTCAGGGGGCGTCACTATGGCTACACCTTC

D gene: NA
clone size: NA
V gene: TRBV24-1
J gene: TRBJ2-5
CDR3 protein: CASTTGKETQYF
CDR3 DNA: TGTGCCAGCACCACAGGGAAAGAGACCCAGTACTTC

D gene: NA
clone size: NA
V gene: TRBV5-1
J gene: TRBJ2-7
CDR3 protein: CASKRAGAESEQYF
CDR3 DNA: TGCGCCAGCAAGCGGGCGGGGGCGGAGAGCGAGCAGTACTTC

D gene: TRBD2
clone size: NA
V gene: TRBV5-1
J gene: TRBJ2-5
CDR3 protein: CASSWGLAGDQETQYF
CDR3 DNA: TGCGCCAGCAGCTGGGGGCTAGCGGGGGATCAAGAGACCCAGTACTTC

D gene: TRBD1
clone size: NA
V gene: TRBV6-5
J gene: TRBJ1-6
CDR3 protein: CASTEWTGANSPLHF
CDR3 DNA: TGTGCCAGCACCGAATGGACAGGAGCCAATTCACCCCTCCACTTT

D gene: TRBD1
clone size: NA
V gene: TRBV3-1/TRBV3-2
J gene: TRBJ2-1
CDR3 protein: CASSSQDRVYNEQFF
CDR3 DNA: TGTGCCAGCAGCTCTCAGGACAGGGTTTACAATGAGCAGTTCTTC

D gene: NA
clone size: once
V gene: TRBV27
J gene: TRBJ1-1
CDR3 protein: CASSLAGPRTEAFF
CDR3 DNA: TGTGCCAGCAGTTTAGCGGGCCCGCGTACTGAAGCTTTCTTT

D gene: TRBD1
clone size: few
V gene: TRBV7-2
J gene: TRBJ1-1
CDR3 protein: CASSSGDRSKAFF
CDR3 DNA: TGTGCCAGCAGCTCCGGGGACAGGTCTAAAGCTTTCTTT

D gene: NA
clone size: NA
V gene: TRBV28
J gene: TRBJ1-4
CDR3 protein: CASSPAAFGDEKLFF
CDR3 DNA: TGTGCCAGCAGTCCCGCTGCATTCGGGGATGAAAAACTGTTTTTT

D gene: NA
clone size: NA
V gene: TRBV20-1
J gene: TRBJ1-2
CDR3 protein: CSTPGGSGYTF
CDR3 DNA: TGCAGTACCCCCGGGGGAAGTGGCTACACCTTC

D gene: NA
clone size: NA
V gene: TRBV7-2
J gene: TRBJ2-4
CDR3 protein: CASSLVVSRATKNIQYF
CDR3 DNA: TGTGCCAGCAGCTTAGTCGTTAGCAGGGCGACCAAAAACATTCAGTACTTC

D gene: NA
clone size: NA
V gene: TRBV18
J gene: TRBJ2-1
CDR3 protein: CASSPLPSVYGSYNEQFF
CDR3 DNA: TGTGCCAGCTCACCACTTCCTAGCGTCTATGGGTCCTACAATGAGCAGTTCTTC

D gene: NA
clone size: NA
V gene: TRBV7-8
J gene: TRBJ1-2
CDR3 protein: CASSLGNGYGYTF
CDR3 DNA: TGTGCCAGCAGTTTAGGCAACGGCTATGGCTACACCTTC

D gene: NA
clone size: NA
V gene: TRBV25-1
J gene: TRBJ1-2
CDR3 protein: CASSVDTYYGYTF
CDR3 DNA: TGTGCCAGCAGTGTCGACACGTACTATGGCTACACCTTC

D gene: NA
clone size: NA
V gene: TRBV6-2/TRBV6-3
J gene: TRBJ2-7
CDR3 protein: CASSRPGPPYEQYF
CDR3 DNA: TGTGCCAGCAGTCGGCCAGGGCCCCCCTACGAGCAGTACTTC

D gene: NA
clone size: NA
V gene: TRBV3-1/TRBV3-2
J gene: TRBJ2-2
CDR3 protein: CASSQRPVAGELFF
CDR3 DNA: TGTGCCAGCAGCCAGCGCCCGGTAGCCGGGGAGCTGTTTTTT

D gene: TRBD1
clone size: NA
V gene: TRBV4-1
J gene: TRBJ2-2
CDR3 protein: CASSHPTGGGTGELFF
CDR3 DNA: TGCGCCAGCAGCCACCCGACAGGGGGCGGCACCGGGGAGCTGTTTTTT